This TCR beta chain is from a study of blood T cell repertoires in COVID-19. Germline loops: CDR1 SEHNR, CDR2 FQNEAQ (reference sequence). The J segment lost 5 bases and the V segment lost 2 bases, leaving 4 bases of the junction unmatched. This CDR3 has 15 residues. Method: immunoSEQ multiplex PCR; TCRdb's copy keeps in-frame clones and lacks some. In the table there are roughly 230,000 clones, roughly 87% of which are singletons. V is TRBV7-9 and J is TRBJ2-1; TRBD1 matches 9 bases. The sample comprised peripheral blood. This clonotype was sampled from a woman aged 40 to 49 who had recovered from COVID-19. This CDR3 reads CASSLRTGADNEQFF. The CDR3 nucleotides are TGTGCCAGCAGCTTAAGGACAGGGGCGGACAATGAGCAGTTCTTC. The full variable domain, completed using reference TRBV7-9 and TRBJ2-1, is DTGVSQNPRHKITKRGQNVTFRCDPISEHNRLYWYRQTLGQGPEFLTYFQNEAQLEKSRLLSDRFSAERPKGSFSTLEIQRTEQGDSAMYLCASSLRTGADNEQFFGPGTRLTVL.